The 12 T cell receptor beta chains below come from one sample, sequenced in a study of Graves' ophthalmopathy and Graves' hyperthyroidism. RNA served as the template for amplifying TCR beta CDR3 regions. HTBI-primed first-round RT-PCR preceded second-round multiplex PCR. TCRdb passed the multiplex PCR reads through MiXCR, listing each CDR3 protein once. Found here are over a million distinct CDR3 sequences, about 40% of them singletons; the top ten hold approximately 12%. The sequencing sample was made of peripheral blood or thyroid tissue (not recorded which). The source of these receptors is an adult man with Graves' hyperthyroidism.

This rearrangement joins TRBV19 to TRBJ1-1; TRBD1 agrees at 9 bases. Looked up from germline, CDR1 is LNHDA and CDR2 is SQIVND (reference sequence). Germline trimming cut 10 bases from V and 11 bases from J; bases unmatched to any gene: 20. This CDR3 is built from 15 residues. The CDR3 bases are TGTGCCACCAAGGGCCCGGGACAGGGACGCCTTGAGGCTTTCTTT. Amino acids: CATKGPGQGRLEAFF.

The chain recombines TRBV7-9 with TRBJ2-5; TRBD2 matches at 10 bases. The length of the CDR3 is 15 residues. The germline CDR1 and CDR2 sequences are SEHNR and FQNEAQ (reference sequence). V lost 5 bases, J lost 2 bases, and 5 bases stayed unmatched. The CDR3 region is CASSRTSGIQETQYF. In DNA, the CDR3 is TGTGCCAGCAGCCGTACTAGCGGGATACAAGAGACCCAGTACTTC.

As for this clonotype: No conserved phenylalanine or tryptophan is present at the end of the CDR3, so a read error is the likely explanation. The limits of the CDR3 on the DNA are not certain, so only TCRdb's listed CDR3 is given. This rearrangement joins TRBV29-1 to TRBJ2-5; TRBD1, the table's D call, lacks a check against the DNA. Germline assignment: CDR1 SQVTM and CDR2 ANQGSEA. The CDR3 totals 16 residues, both ends included. The CDR3 here is CSVEAGYTGDGYTFGS.

V gene TRBV20-1 combines with J gene TRBJ2-7, with D perhaps TRBD1 (6 bases). Germline-derived CDR1 and CDR2 are DFQATT and SNEGSKA (reference sequence). The CDR3 sequence is 12 residues long. V lost 4 bases and J 4 bases, leaving 11 bases between the germline ends. The CDR3 nucleotides are TGCAGTGCTACGGCCCAGGGGTACGAGCAGTACTTC. Protein product: CSATAQGYEQYF.

This clonotype was recorded many times. This chain connects TRBV7-8 to TRBJ1-5; 7 nucleotides match TRBD1. Germline values: CDR1 SGHVS, CDR2 FQNEAQ. J gave up 2 bases and V 5 bases, and 3 bases lay outside the gene matches. The CDR3 extends over 14 amino acids. The CDR3 DNA sequence: TGTGCCAGCAGCCCAGACAGGGGCAATCAGCCCCAGCATTTT. It translates to CASSPDRGNQPQHF. The variable domain in full, completed from reference TRBV7-8 and TRBJ1-5, reads GAGVSQSPRYKVAKRGQDVALRCDPISGHVSLFWYQQALGQGPEFLTYFQNEAQLDKSGLPSDRFFAERPEGSVSTLKIQRTQQEDSAVYLCASSPDRGNQPQHFGDGTRLSIL.

In its sample, this clonotype was seen many times. Written as DNA, the CDR3 is TGCAGCGTTGAATGGAGTCCGAACACCGGGGAGCTGTTTTTT. Residues: CSVEWSPNTGELFF. The chain uses TRBV29-1 and TRBJ2-2; D is undetermined. The CDR3 is 14 residues long. Trimming pared 2 bases from V and 0 bases from J, leaving 7 bases between. Looked up from germline, CDR1 is SQVTM and CDR2 is ANQGSEA.

The chain has TRBV29-1 and TRBJ2-7, with 9 bases matching TRBD1. CDR3 length: 14 residues. Unmatched junction bases numbered 7, after V lost 4 bases and J lost 3 bases. Germline V CDR1 and CDR2: SQVTM, ANQGSEA. The DNA of the CDR3 is TGCAGCGTTGCGGTGGGACAGGGTGTCTACGAGCAGTACTTC. This sequence encodes CSVAVGQGVYEQYF.

This clonotype was seen at least ten times. The chain links TRBV19 to TRBJ2-6, with unresolved D. The V gene's germline CDR1 is LNHDA and CDR2 SQIVND (reference sequence). V lost 10 bases to trimming and J lost 0 bases, with 16 bases between them. The CDR3 runs 16 residues. DNA of the CDR3: TGTGCCAACAGACCCCATCCAAGCTCTGGGGCCAACGTCCTGACTTTC. Residues: CANRPHPSSGANVLTF.

This clonotype has a count of ten or more. The chain couples TRBV7-8 to TRBJ2-7; D unclear. Looked up from germline, CDR1 is SGHVS and CDR2 is FQNEAQ. V gave up 5 bases and J gave up 2 bases, with 10 bases separating them. The CDR3 contains 13 residues. The CDR3 reads CASSPQITYEQYF. CDR3 nucleotides: TGTGCCAGCAGCCCTCAGATTACCTACGAGCAGTACTTC.

V is TRBV6-4 and J is TRBJ1-6; TRBD1 aligns across 9 bases. Germline values: CDR1 MRHNA, CDR2 SNTAGT. V shed 7 bases and J 9 bases; nucleotides not matched to a gene: 7. The length of the CDR3 is 14 residues. CDR3 in amino acids: CASKAGQGSSPLHF. DNA of the CDR3: TGTGCCAGCAAGGCGGGACAGGGTAGTTCACCCCTCCACTTT.

This chain links TRBV5-6 with TRBJ1-1; 7 bases line up with TRBD1. The V and J ends lost 4 bases and 6 bases, in that order; junction bases with no gene match: 12. The CDR3 runs 15 residues. Germline CDR1 SGHDT, CDR2 YYEEEE. The CDR3 coding sequence is TGTGCCAGCAGCGCCGGGACAGAGCCATCGTCTGAAGCTTTCTTT. Protein product: CASSAGTEPSSEAFF.

The sample holds many counts of this clonotype. The CDR3: CSGETGLETQYF. For the CDR3, the DNA is TGCAGCGGGGAGACAGGGTTGGAGACCCAGTACTTC. The J gene is TRBJ2-5, the V gene TRBV29-1; 7 positions agree with TRBD1. V shed 7 bases, J shed 5 bases, and the junction held 7 bases outside the gene matches. The CDR3 consists of 12 residues. Germline V CDR1 and CDR2: SQVTM, ANQGSEA.